The 5 T cell receptor beta chains below were found in one sample sequenced in a study of cytomegalovirus exposure and HLA in healthy donors. Sequenced by immunoSEQ multiplex PCR; TCRdb stores in-frame clones only, minus some. The sample includes about 110,000 clones, about 85% seen only once; the top ten take around 3.1%. Input material: PBMCs. Receptors were obtained from a woman aged 18-35 years in good health and CMV-seronegative.

The V gene is TRBV18, the J gene TRBJ2-6, with TRBD1 matching over 9 bases. V trimming: 5 bases; J trimming: 2 bases; junction bases outside the gene matches: 1. The CDR3 is 15 residues long. The V gene's germline CDR1 is KGHSH and CDR2 LQKENI. CDR3 nucleotide sequence: TGTGCCAGCTCAGGACAGGGGACTGGGGCCAACGTCCTGACTTTC. Its protein is CASSGQGTGANVLTF.

The sample holds a few counts of this clone. The gene calls are TRBV6-5 and TRBJ1-6; 8 bases match TRBD1. V lost 6 bases, J lost 10 bases, and 8 bases stayed unmatched. This CDR3 contains 14 residues. Germline V CDR1 and CDR2: MNHEY, SVGAGI. This chain's CDR3 is CASSLGQGNSPLHF. DNA for the CDR3: TGTGCCAGCAGCCTCGGACAGGGAAACTCACCCCTCCACTTT.

This clone was seen a single time. This chain uses TRBV5-4 with TRBJ2-7; TRBD1 matches at 7 bases. CDR1 and CDR2 (germline): SGHNT, YYREEE (reference sequence). The CDR3 sequence is 14 residues long. Trimming cost V 4 bases and J 5 bases; bases outside gene matches: 9. The CDR3 nucleotides read TGTGCCAGCAGCCTAGACAGGGAAATCGACGAGCAGTACTTC. Protein product: CASSLDREIDEQYF.

This clone has just a few counts. The chain carries TRBV19 and TRBJ2-7; 7 bases agree with TRBD1. CDR3 length equals 15 residues. Germline loops: CDR1 LNHDA, CDR2 SQIVND (reference sequence). J gave up 3 bases and V 1 base, and 6 bases lay outside the gene matches. This chain's CDR3 is CASSIAPGQIYEQYF. The CDR3 DNA is TGTGCCAGTAGTATAGCGCCGGGACAGATCTACGAGCAGTACTTC.

This clone showed up just once. This sequence joins TRBV5-1 and TRBJ2-1; 8 bases are shared with TRBD2. The CDR3 totals 15 residues. Germline values: CDR1 SGHRS, CDR2 YFSETQ. J lost 4 bases, V lost 3 bases, and 6 bases had no gene match. CDR3 sequence (DNA): TGCGCCAGCAGCTATGCGGGGGGATCTTACAATGAGCAGTTCTTC. Translated, it gives CASSYAGGSYNEQFF.